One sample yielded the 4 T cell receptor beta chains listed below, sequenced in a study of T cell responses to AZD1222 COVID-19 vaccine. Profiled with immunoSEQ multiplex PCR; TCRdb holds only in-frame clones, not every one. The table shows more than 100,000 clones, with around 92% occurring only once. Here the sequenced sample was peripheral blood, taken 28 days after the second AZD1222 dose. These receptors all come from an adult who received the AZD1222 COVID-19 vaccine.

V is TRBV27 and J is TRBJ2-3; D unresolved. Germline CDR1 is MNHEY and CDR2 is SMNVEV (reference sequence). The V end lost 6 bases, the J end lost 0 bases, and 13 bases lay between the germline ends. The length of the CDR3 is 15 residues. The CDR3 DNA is TGTGCCAGCAGCCTAGACAATTCTAGCACAGATACGCAGTATTTT. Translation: CASSLDNSSTDTQYF.

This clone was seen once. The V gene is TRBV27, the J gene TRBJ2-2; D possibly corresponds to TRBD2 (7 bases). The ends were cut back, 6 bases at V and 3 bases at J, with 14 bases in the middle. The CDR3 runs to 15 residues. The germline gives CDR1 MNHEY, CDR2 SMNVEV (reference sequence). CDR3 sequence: CASRARGAYTGELFF. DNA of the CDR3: TGTGCCAGCAGGGCACGGGGGGCATACACCGGGGAGCTGTTTTTT.

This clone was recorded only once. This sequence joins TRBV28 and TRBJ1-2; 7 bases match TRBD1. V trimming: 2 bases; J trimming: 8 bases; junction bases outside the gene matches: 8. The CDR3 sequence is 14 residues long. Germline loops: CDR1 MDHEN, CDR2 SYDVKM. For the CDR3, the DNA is TGTGCCAGCAGTTTAAGGACAGGCTGGGGGGGCTACACCTTC. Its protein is CASSLRTGWGGYTF.

The CDR3 coding sequence is TGTGCCAGCAGTCTGGCGTGGGGTAGTAGCCGGGAGAACACTGAAGCTTTCTTT. Amino acids: CASSLAWGSSRENTEAFF. This chain connects TRBV6-6 to TRBJ1-1; D call uncertain. The germline V and J ends were trimmed by 5 bases and 1 base, with 23 bases remaining between them. Germline CDR1 is MNHNY and CDR2 is SVGAGI (reference sequence). This CDR3 is built from 18 residues.